This T cell receptor (beta chain) was sequenced in a study of glioma-infiltrating T cells. Study in general: Presurgical dexamethasone in glioma patients lasted six or fewer days.

Amplification of TCR alpha and beta CDR3 regions from RNA used iRepertoire nested multiplex PCR. Input was about 85-450 ng of tissue mRNA or PBMC total RNA. Each CDR3 protein is one row after TCRdb ran MiXCR on the multiplex PCR reads. The sample lists about 380,000 distinct CDR3 sequences, approximately 42% occurring once. About this clonotype itself: The antigen is undetermined. A much bigger clone sits one base away, suggesting this may be a read error.

The germline V gene has CDR1 LNHNV and CDR2 YYDKDF (reference sequence). This CDR3 is built from 14 residues. Whole-study results and caveats: A blood CDR3 motif signature was depleted in highly divergent patients. Gliomas, especially low-grade, showed above-expected tissue-blood divergence; non-neoplastic patients showed below.

The TCR was taken from a human donor with low-grade glioma or glioblastoma, undergoing nonglioma brain surgery, or in good health (not recorded which). The chain carries TRBV15 and TRBJ1-2, with a weak D call TRBD1 (5 bases). The sequencing input was glioma tissue, nonneoplastic brain tissue, or PBMCs (not recorded which). Here the CDR3 reads CVTSRGVSDYGYTF. DNA of the CDR3: TGTGTCACCAGCAGAGGGGTTTCTGACTATGGCTACACCTTC.